This T cell receptor (beta chain) originates from a study of blood T cell repertoires in COVID-19. Study at large: PBMCs, B-cell-depleted T cells, or T cells were the source of the cDNA or gDNA that made up the material.

Per the study methods: Scientists estimated how many nucleated cells there were by amplifying reference gene primers. Only in-frame clones appear in the TCRdb table, and some are missing; sequencing was by immunoSEQ multiplex PCR. The V and J calls and the clone size are those of that table, but D and trimming were determined from the DNA. The sample consists of about 140,000 clones, around 84% of them appearing once. V was cut by 4 bases and J by 0 bases, with 14 bases left in between. Germline V gene sequence: CDR1 SGDLS, CDR2 YYNGEE. The CDR3 runs to 16 residues. The chain employs TRBV9 and TRBJ1-5; perhaps TRBD1 as D (5 bases). This receptor was obtained from a human donor in a cohort sampled during active COVID-19. Material: peripheral blood. For the CDR3, the DNA is TGTGCCAGCAGCCATGCGGGGGTTTATAGCAATCAGCCCCAGCATTTT. This encodes CASSHAGVYSNQPQHF.